The following is a T cell receptor beta chain sequence with its context. Its antigen is currently unknown. The data are from a study of response to subunit inactivated influenza vaccine. TCRdb re-analysed the RT-PCR reads in MiXCR, keeping a single row per CDR3 protein. The sample includes about 540,000 distinct CDR3 sequences, approximately 20% seen only once; the top ten take under 3.5%. General study results and limits: Authors suggested that a seasonal influenza vaccination recruits few new T cells each time.

Germline V CDR1 and CDR2: SQVTM, ANQGSEA. The junction had 1 base not matched to a gene; V was cut back by 4 bases and J by 4 bases. CDR3 length: 12 residues. This same sample was also taken into another study, of T cells expressing NK-cell markers. From that paper: What made the TCR beta cDNA was 5'RACE template switching with UMIs. The CD3+CD56-NKG2C+ fraction of a few donors was likewise dominated by these clonotypes.

This clonotype originated in a man aged 50 to 60 who received an inactivated influenza vaccine. The chain links TRBV29-1 to TRBJ2-1; 7 positions match TRBD1. The sample in question was CD4+ T cells sorted from PBMCs, obtained 11 to 12 days after vaccination. DNA of the CDR3: TGCAGCGTTGGGGACAGATACAATGAGCAGTTCTTC. Protein: CSVGDRYNEQFF.